The T cell receptor (beta chain) described here comes from a study of response to subunit inactivated influenza vaccine. This clonotype was recorded at least ten times. TCRdb processed the RT-PCR reads anew with MiXCR; each CDR3 protein has one entry. The sample includes hundreds of thousands of distinct CDR3 sequences, 13% of them seen just once. The V segment lost 3 bases and the J segment 7 bases; nucleotides outside the gene matches: 11. The CDR3 is made up of 14 amino acids. Looked up from germline, CDR1 is SQVTM and CDR2 is ANQGSEA. This chain links TRBV29-1 with TRBJ2-7; 8 bases are a match to TRBD2. This receptor was obtained from a man between 45 and 60 years old who received an inactivated influenza vaccine. Here the sequenced sample was PBMCs from blood, taken 45 days after vaccination. The CDR3 sequence is CSVDSGDSIWEQYF. CDR3 nucleotides: TGCAGCGTTGATAGCGGGGACTCTATATGGGAGCAGTACTTC.